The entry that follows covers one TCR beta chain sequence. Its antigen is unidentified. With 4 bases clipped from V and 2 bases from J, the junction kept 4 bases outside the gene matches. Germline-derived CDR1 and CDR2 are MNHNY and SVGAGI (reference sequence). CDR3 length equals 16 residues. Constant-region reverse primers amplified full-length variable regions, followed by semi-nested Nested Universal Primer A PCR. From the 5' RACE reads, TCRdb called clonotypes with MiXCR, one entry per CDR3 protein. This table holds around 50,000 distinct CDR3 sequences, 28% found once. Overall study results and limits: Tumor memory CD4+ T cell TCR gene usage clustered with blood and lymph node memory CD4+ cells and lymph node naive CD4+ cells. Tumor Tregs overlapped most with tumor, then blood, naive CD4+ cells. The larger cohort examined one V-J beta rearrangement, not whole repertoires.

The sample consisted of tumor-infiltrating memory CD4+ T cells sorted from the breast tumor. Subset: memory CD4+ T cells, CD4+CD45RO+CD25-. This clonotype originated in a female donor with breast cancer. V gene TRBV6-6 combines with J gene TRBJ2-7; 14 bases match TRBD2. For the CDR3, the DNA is TGTGCCAGCAGTTCTATGGGACTAGCGGGGGCCTACGAGCAGTACTTC. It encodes CASSSMGLAGAYEQYF.